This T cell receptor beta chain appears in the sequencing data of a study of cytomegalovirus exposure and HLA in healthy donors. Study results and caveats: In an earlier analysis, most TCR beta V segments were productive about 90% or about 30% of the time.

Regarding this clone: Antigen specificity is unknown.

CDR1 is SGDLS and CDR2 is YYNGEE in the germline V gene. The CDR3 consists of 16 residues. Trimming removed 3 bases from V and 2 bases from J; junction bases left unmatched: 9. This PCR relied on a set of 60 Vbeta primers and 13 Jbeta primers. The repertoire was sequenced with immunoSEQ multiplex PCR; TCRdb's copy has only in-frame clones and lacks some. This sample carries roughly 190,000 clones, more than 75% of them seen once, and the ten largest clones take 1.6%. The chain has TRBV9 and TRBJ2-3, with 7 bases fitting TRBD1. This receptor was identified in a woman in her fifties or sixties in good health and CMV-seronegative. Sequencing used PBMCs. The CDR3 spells CASSAGRTGFTDTQYF. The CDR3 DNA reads TGTGCCAGCAGCGCCGGAAGGACAGGTTTCACAGATACGCAGTATTTT.